This TCR beta chain originates from a study of breast tumors, draining lymph nodes, adjacent tissues. CDR1 is SGHTA and CDR2 is FQGNSA in the germline V gene. Trimming cost V 2 bases and J 1 base, with 8 bases left between them. The CDR3 has 14 residues. TCRdb passed the multiplex PCR reads through MiXCR, listing each CDR3 protein once. The sample consists of about 140,000 distinct CDR3 sequences, over 25% of them appearing once. Axillary draining lymph nodes of breast cancer patients supplied the node samples. The sequencing input was axillary lymph node tissue. This clonotype was sampled from a female donor with breast cancer. Some clones in this sample may be carry-over from other donors' samples. The gene calls are TRBV7-2 and TRBJ1-1; D uncertain. The CDR3 loop is CASSLNRANTEAFF. The CDR3 region has the DNA TGTGCCAGCAGCTTAAACAGAGCGAACACTGAAGCTTTCTTT.